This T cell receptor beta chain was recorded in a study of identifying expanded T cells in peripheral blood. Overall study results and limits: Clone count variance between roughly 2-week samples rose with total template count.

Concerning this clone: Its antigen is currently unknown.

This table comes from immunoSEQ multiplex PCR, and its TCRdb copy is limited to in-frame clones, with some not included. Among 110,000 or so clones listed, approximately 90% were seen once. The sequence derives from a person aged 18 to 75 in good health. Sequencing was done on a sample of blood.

CDR3 residues: CASKATYNEQFF. CDR3 coding DNA: TGTGCCAGCAAGGCAACCTACAATGAGCAGTTCTTC. The chain employs TRBV27 and TRBJ2-1; D ambiguous. The CDR3 length is 12 residues. In germline, CDR1 is MNHEY, CDR2 SMNVEV (reference sequence). V lost 7 bases and J 2 bases, leaving 6 bases between the germline ends.